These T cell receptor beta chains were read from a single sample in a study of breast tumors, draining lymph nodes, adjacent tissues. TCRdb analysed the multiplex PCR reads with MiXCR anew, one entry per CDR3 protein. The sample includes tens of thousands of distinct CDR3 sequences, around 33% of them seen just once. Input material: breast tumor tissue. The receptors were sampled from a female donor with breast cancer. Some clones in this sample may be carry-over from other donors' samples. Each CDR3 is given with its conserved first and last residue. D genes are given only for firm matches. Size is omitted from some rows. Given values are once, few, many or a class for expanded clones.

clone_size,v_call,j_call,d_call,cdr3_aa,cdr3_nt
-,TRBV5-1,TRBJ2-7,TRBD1,CTSRVRTGELYEQYF,TGTACCAGCAGGGTTCGGACAGGGGAACTCTACGAGCAGTACTTC
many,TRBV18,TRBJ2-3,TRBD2,CASLPGLLTDTQYF,TGTGCCAGCTTGCCGGGACTACTCACAGATACGCAGTATTTT
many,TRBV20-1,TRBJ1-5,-,CSARVGSRENQPQHF,TGCAGTGCTAGAGTAGGCAGCCGGGAGAATCAGCCCCAGCATTTT
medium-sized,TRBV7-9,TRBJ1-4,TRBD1,CASSLRGGEGEKLFF,TGTGCCAGCAGCTTGAGAGGGGGCGAGGGTGAAAAACTGTTTTTT
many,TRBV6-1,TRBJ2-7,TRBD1,CAGDLGQGYEQYF,TGTGCCGGCGACCTGGGACAGGGCTACGAGCAGTACTTC
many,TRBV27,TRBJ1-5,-,CASSRGNQPQHF,TGTGCCAGCAGTCGGGGAAATCAGCCCCAGCATTTT
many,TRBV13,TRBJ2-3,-,CASSPHPTDTQYF,TGTGCCAGCAGCCCACATCCTACAGATACGCAGTATTTT
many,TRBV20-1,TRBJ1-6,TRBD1,CSAREGGTGESYNSPLHF,TGCAGTGCTAGAGAGGGGGGCACAGGGGAGTCCTATAATTCACCCCTCCACTTT
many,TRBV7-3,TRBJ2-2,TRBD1,CASSRTGTGLGGELFF,TGTGCCAGCAGCCGAACCGGGACAGGGTTGGGCGGGGAGCTGTTTTTT
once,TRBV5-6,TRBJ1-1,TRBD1,CASSFGQGEAFF,TGTGCCAGCAGCTTCGGACAGGGAGAAGCTTTCTTT
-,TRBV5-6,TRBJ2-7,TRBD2,CASQRGSSYEQYF,TGTGCCAGCCAGCGGGGGAGCTCCTACGAGCAGTACTTC
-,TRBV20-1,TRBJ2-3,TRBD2,CSAVSGRSTDTQYF,TGCAGTGCTGTTAGCGGGAGATCCACAGATACGCAGTATTTT
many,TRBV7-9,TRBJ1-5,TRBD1,CASSLGTGHQPQHF,TGTGCCAGCAGCCTCGGGACAGGGCATCAGCCCCAGCATTTT
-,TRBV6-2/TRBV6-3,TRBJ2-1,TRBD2,CASSYSASGSNEQFF,TGTGCCAGCAGTTACTCGGCTAGCGGGAGCAATGAGCAGTTCTTC
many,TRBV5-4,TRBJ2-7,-,CASSLRGHQYEQYF,TGTGCCAGCAGCTTGAGGGGACATCAATACGAGCAGTACTTC
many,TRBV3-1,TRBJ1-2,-,CASSQQDYGYTF,TGTGCCAGCAGCCAACAGGACTATGGCTACACCTTC
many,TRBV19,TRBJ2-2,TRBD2,CASRLAGDYTGELFF,TGTGCCAGCCGACTAGCGGGAGATTACACCGGGGAGCTGTTTTTT
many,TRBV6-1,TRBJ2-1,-,CASSRYNEQFF,TGTGCCAGCAGCAGGTACAATGAGCAGTTCTTC
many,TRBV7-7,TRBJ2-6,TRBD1,CASSPGQGAGGANVLTF,TGTGCTAGCAGCCCAGGACAGGGGGCGGGAGGGGCCAACGTCCTGACTTTC
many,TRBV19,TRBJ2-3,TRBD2,CASSRTGTSIDTQYF,TGTGCCAGTAGTAGAACCGGGACTAGCATAGATACGCAGTATTTT
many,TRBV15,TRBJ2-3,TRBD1,CATSRERDRGPDTQYF,TGTGCCACCAGCAGGGAACGGGACAGGGGGCCCGATACGCAGTATTTT
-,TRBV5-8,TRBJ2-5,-,CASIDDRQWVRQETQYF,TGTGCCAGCATCGACGACAGGCAATGGGTGCGGCAAGAGACCCAGTACTTC
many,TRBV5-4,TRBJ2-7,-,CASSLVSGTYEQYF,TGTGCCAGCAGCTTGGTCAGCGGAACCTACGAGCAGTACTTC
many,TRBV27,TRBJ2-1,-,CASSLEGGFSYNEQFF,TGTGCCAGCAGTTTAGAGGGGGGGTTTTCCTACAATGAGCAGTTCTTC
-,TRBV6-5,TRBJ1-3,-,CASRAQDSGNTIYF,TGTGCCAGCAGGGCCCAGGACTCTGGAAACACCATATATTTT
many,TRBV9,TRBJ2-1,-,CASSARDTAYNEQFF,TGTGCCAGCAGCGCTCGGGACACGGCCTACAATGAGCAGTTCTTC
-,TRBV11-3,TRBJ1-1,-,CASSLVARAGRNTEAFF,TGTGCCAGCAGCTTAGTAGCAAGGGCCGGTAGGAACACTGAAGCTTTCTTT
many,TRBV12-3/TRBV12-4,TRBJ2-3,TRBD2,CASSLPSYSGRNPDTQYF,TGTGCCAGCAGCCTACCCTCCTACAGCGGGAGAAACCCAGATACGCAGTATTTT
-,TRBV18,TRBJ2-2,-,CASSPIVTLQGTGELFF,TGTGCCAGCTCACCTATTGTCACCCTCCAGGGCACCGGGGAGCTGTTTTTT
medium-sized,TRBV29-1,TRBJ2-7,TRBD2,CSVVGGRAYEQYF,TGCAGCGTTGTTGGCGGGAGGGCCTACGAGCAGTACTTC
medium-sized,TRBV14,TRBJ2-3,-,CASSQDMWASTDTQYF,TGTGCCAGCAGCCAAGATATGTGGGCTAGCACAGATACGCAGTATTTT
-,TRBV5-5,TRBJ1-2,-,CASSRTGVIEGYTF,TGTGCCAGCAGCCGGACGGGCGTGATCGAGGGCTACACCTTC
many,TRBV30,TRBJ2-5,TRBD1,CAWETGFETQYF,TGTGCCTGGGAGACAGGGTTCGAGACCCAGTACTTC
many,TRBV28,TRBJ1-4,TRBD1,CASSLVTGGGEKLFF,TGTGCCAGCAGTTTAGTCACAGGGGGAGGTGAAAAACTGTTTTTT
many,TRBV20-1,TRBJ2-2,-,CSASPGAGTTGELFF,TGCAGTGCTAGTCCTGGGGCAGGAACTACCGGGGAGCTGTTTTTT
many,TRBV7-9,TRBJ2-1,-,CASSSSRTAAYNEQFF,TGTGCCAGCAGCTCGTCCCGGACGGCAGCCTACAATGAGCAGTTCTTC
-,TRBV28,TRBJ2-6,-,CASGFSGANVLTF,TGTGCCAGCGGGTTCTCTGGGGCCAACGTCCTGACTTTC
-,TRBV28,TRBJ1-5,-,CASSSRGGYSNQPQHF,TGTGCCAGCAGTTCGCGGGGCGGCTATAGCAATCAGCCCCAGCATTTT
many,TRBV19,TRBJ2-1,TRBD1,CASTSGQGARNEQFF,TGTGCCAGTACCTCCGGACAGGGGGCGCGGAATGAGCAGTTCTTC
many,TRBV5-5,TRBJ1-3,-,CASSPLAGNTIYF,TGTGCCAGCAGCCCCCTGGCAGGAAACACCATATATTTT
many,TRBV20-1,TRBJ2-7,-,CSARFMARDEQYF,TGCAGTGCTAGGTTTATGGCGAGGGACGAGCAGTACTTC
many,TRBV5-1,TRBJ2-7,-,CASSPRSSSAYYEQYF,TGCGCCAGCAGTCCCCGATCTTCTAGCGCCTACTACGAGCAGTACTTC
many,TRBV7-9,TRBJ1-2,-,CASSSEGRGGYTF,TGTGCCAGCAGCTCGGAGGGTAGGGGAGGCTACACCTTC
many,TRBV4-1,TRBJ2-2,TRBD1,CASQGAWSTGELFF,TGCGCCAGCCAGGGGGCTTGGAGCACCGGGGAGCTGTTTTTT
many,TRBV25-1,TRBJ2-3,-,CASSTLGGGPGTDTQYF,TGTGCCAGCTCCACACTCGGGGGAGGCCCTGGCACAGATACGCAGTATTTT
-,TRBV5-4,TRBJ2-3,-,CASSPGTHSTDTQYF,TGTGCCAGCAGCCCCGGGACACATAGCACAGATACGCAGTATTTT
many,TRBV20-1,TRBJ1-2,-,CSARPGLHHYGYTF,TGCAGTGCTAGGCCGGGACTACACCATTATGGCTACACCTTC